A single T cell receptor (beta chain) is shown here with its context. Profiled with immunoSEQ multiplex PCR; TCRdb holds only in-frame clones, not every one. This sample has about 14,000 clones; under 65% occur once, and the top ten carry roughly 2.3%. The sample comes from a study of neoadjuvant anti-PD-1 for oral cavity cancer. Overall study: Patients without progression got a fourth dose around day 43.

With V trimmed by 3 bases and J by 7 bases, 2 bases remained unmatched. The CDR3 is made up of 13 amino acids. Germline-derived CDR1 and CDR2 are LNHDA and SQIVND (reference sequence). The chain combines TRBV19 with TRBJ1-4, with TRBD1 matching 7 bases. The clonotype was recovered from a person aged 35-79 years with oral cavity squamous cell carcinoma. The material was PBMCs, obtained before nivolumab (anti-PD-1) treatment. The CDR3 is CASSIQGGEKLFF. In nucleotides, the CDR3 is TGTGCCAGTAGTATTCAGGGGGGTGAAAAACTGTTTTTT. Complete variable domain (other parts from reference TRBV19 and TRBJ1-4): DGGITQSPKYLFRKEGQNVTLSCEQNLNHDAMYWYRQDPGQGLRLIYYSQIVNDFQKGDIAEGYSVSREKKESFPLTVTSAQKNPTAFYLCASSIQGGEKLFFGSGTQLSVL.